This T cell receptor beta chain was captured in a study of shared clonotypes between healthy human individuals. Worth noting for this clone: A much larger clone is a single base away; this may be a read error.

Trimming left V 2 bases short and J 1 base short, with 6 bases between. The CDR3 consists of 13 residues. Per germline, CDR1 SGHNT and CDR2 YYREEE (reference sequence). The table came from immunoSEQ multiplex PCR; TCRdb's copy has only in-frame clones and leaves some out. The sample carries 2 million to 2.5 million clones, 90% to 95% recorded once. The chain employs TRBV5-4 and TRBJ1-1, with unresolved D. Sequencing was carried out using naive CD4+ T cells sorted from blood. This sample's subset: CD45RA+ positively selected. This clonotype originated in a man aged 18 to 30 in good health. CDR3 DNA: TGTGCCAGCAGCTTCGGGGAGAACACTGAAGCTTTCTTT. This encodes CASSFGENTEAFF.